This T cell receptor beta chain was obtained from a study of blood T cells in healthy people across ages. Overall study context: When template switching was applied, about one barcoded beta molecule was captured per two T cells.

V lost 0 bases and J 0 bases, leaving 13 bases between the germline ends. Germline V gene sequence: CDR1 DFQATT, CDR2 SNEGSKA (reference sequence). This CDR3 has 16 residues. A second PCR, run for roughly 7 to 11 cycles, used a sample-barcoded 5' primer plus a J-beta primer mix. Each CDR3 protein is one row after TCRdb ran MiXCR on the 5' RACE reads. This sample has over 1,300,000 distinct CDR3 sequences, with approximately 59% found just once. Isolation of PBMCs gave at least 7 million cells per sample. The sequencing input was blood. The chain carries TRBV20-1 and TRBJ2-3; D is uncertain. The sequence was collected from a young man in good health. Here the CDR3 reads CSARDYHTASTDTQYF. The CDR3 nucleotides read TGCAGTGCTAGAGATTATCACACCGCTAGCACAGATACGCAGTATTTT.